The clone carrying this T cell receptor (beta chain) appeared a few times. Its antigen is not identified. The source of the sample is a study of T cell repertoires in cytomegalovirus infection. About the research overall: CMV infection plus the matching HLA type was flagged by public TCR beta signatures.

V lost 8 bases, J lost 0 bases, and 14 bases lay in between. The CDR3 is made up of 15 amino acids. Germline CDR1 MNHEY, CDR2 SMNVEV (reference sequence). One entry per CDR3 protein results from TCRdb running MiXCR on the reads. The table shows 60,000 to 75,000 distinct CDR3 sequences, with 28% occurring only once. Specimen: CD8+ T cells from cultured PBMCs, collected from culture after CMV antigen stimulation. The TCR was taken from a human donor in good health (CMV status not recorded). Some clones in this sample may be carry-over from other donors' samples. The V and J genes are TRBV27 and TRBJ2-1; D gene unclear. DNA for the CDR3: TGTGCCAGCTCGGGCAGGCTAAGCTCCTACAATGAGCAGTTCTTC. This translates into CASSGRLSSYNEQFF.